The 27 T cell receptor beta chains below come from one sample, sequenced in a study of cytomegalovirus exposure and HLA in healthy donors. Profiled with immunoSEQ multiplex PCR; TCRdb holds only in-frame clones, not every one. Of 300,000 to 400,000 clones detected, approximately 88% appear once; the ten largest clones hold approximately 0.96%. The sample comprised PBMCs. These receptors were collected from a man in his thirties or forties in good health and CMV-seronegative.

This rearrangement joins TRBV27 to TRBJ1-2; D is undetermined. Trimming stripped 6 bases from V and 0 bases from J, with 26 bases between. CDR1 MNHEY and CDR2 SMNVEV come from the germline V gene (reference sequence). This CDR3 contains 19 residues. For the CDR3, the DNA is TGTGCCAGCAGCCCCGCATCTCTGGCCATCCTAGGTGCTAACTATGGCTACACCTTC. Protein product: CASSPASLAILGANYGYTF.

In this sample, this clone turned up once. This chain uses TRBV6-1 with TRBJ1-5, with D unresolved. V gave up 4 bases and J gave up 5 bases, with 12 bases separating them. CDR3 length equals 14 residues. From germline, CDR1 is MNHNS and CDR2 SASEGT. In DNA, the CDR3 is TGTGCCAGCAGTGTCTCTAAAGTCGATCAGCCCCAGCATTTT. Translation: CASSVSKVDQPQHF.

This chain links TRBV29-1 with TRBJ2-6; tentatively, D is TRBD1 (6 bases). The CDR3 is made up of 15 amino acids. Germline CDR1 and CDR2: SQVTM and ANQGSEA. Trimming pared 3 bases from V and 2 bases from J, leaving 11 bases between. CDR3 amino acids: CSVETRGTGANVLTF. In nucleotides, the CDR3 is TGCAGCGTTGAGACGAGGGGGACTGGGGCCAACGTCCTGACTTTC.

The rearrangement uses TRBV11-2 and TRBJ1-1; TRBD1 agrees at 7 bases. The CDR3 covers 15 residues. V was clipped by 5 bases and J by 4 bases; unmatched bases: 10. In germline, CDR1 is SGHAT, CDR2 FQNNGV. The CDR3 nucleotides are TGTGCCAGCAGCGTAAGACAGGGTCGGGGCACTGAAGCTTTCTTT. This gives the protein CASSVRQGRGTEAFF.

The chain joins TRBV5-1 to TRBJ1-4, with 9 nucleotides matching TRBD1. The CDR3 has 17 amino acids. The V gene end was trimmed by 4 bases and the J gene end by 10 bases; junction bases not matched to a gene: 17. Germline V gives CDR1 SGHRS, CDR2 YFSETQ. In nucleotides, the CDR3 is TGCGCCAGCAGCGACCGGGACAGGGAACACCCAAGCGGAAAACTGTTTTTT. Translation: CASSDRDREHPSGKLFF.

The chain couples TRBV19 to TRBJ2-7; D not resolved. Trimming cost V 5 bases and J 2 bases, with 13 bases left between them. This CDR3 has 14 amino acids. Germline lookup yields CDR1 LNHDA and CDR2 SQIVND (reference sequence). CDR3 loop: CASSQSLGPYEQYF. Here the CDR3 DNA reads TGTGCCAGTAGTCAGAGCCTAGGCCCCTACGAGCAGTACTTC.

The chain is built from TRBV7-6 and TRBJ2-5, with TRBD1 identical over 7 bases. V lost 5 bases to trimming and J lost 6 bases; unmatched junction nucleotides: 12. Germline CDR1 is SGHVS and CDR2 is FNYEAQ. The CDR3 consists of 15 residues. The CDR3 region has the DNA TGTGCCAGCAGCCAAGACAGGGCATTGGGGCAGACCCAGTACTTC. Translated, it gives CASSQDRALGQTQYF.

The table lists this clone with a few counts. The rearrangement joins TRBV19 to TRBJ1-5, with D perhaps matching TRBD1 (5 bases). In germline, CDR1 is LNHDA, CDR2 SQIVND (reference sequence). This CDR3 has 17 residues. V lost 3 bases and J lost 2, with 17 bases in between. The chain's CDR3 is CASSIGADALGNQPQHF. CDR3 in DNA: TGTGCCAGTAGTATTGGGGCAGACGCGTTAGGCAATCAGCCCCAGCATTTT.

The CDR3 is CASSQGQGAGSPLHF. DNA for the CDR3: TGCGCCAGCAGCCAAGGACAGGGGGCGGGCTCACCCCTCCACTTT. The J gene is TRBJ1-6, the V gene TRBV4-1; 10 bases match TRBD1. V lost 1 base to trimming and J lost 10 bases; unmatched junction nucleotides: 4. CDR3 length: 15 amino acids. CDR1 and CDR2 from the germline V gene are MGHRA and YSYEKL.

The CDR3: CASSETGPNTEAFF. CDR3 bases: TGTGCCAGCAGTGAGACAGGCCCGAACACTGAAGCTTTCTTT. This chain connects TRBV2 to TRBJ1-1; a weak D match, TRBD1 (6 bases). V lost 3 bases and J 1 base, leaving 9 bases between the germline ends. Germline V gene lookup returns CDR1 SNHLY and CDR2 FYNNEI. The CDR3 extends over 14 amino acids.

The CDR3 nucleotides read TGTGCCAGCAGCGTAGGGTGGACTAGCGGGGGGGCCGAGACCCAGTACTTC. Encoded protein: CASSVGWTSGGAETQYF. The rearrangement links TRBV9 to TRBJ2-5, with 15 bases fitting TRBD2. V was pared by 0 bases and J by 5 bases, with 5 bases of the junction left unmatched. CDR1 is SGDLS, CDR2 YYNGEE, per germline. The CDR3 loop spans 17 amino acids.

V is TRBV6-6 and J is TRBJ2-5; no clear D gene. The CDR3 covers 13 residues. Germline CDR1 MNHNY, CDR2 SVGAGI (reference sequence). Trimming removed 6 bases from V and 4 bases from J, with 12 bases in between. CDR3 protein: CASSPLGAETQYF. The CDR3 DNA follows: TGTGCCAGCAGCCCCCTGGGCGCAGAGACCCAGTACTTC.

The rearrangement links TRBV5-1 to TRBJ2-1; 8 nucleotides agree with TRBD2. J gave up 7 bases and V 0 bases, and 9 bases lay outside the gene matches. CDR3 size: 16 residues. CDR1 is SGHRS, CDR2 YFSETQ, per germline. In DNA, the CDR3 is TGCGCCAGCAGCTTGGGACCCCGGGGGGGGGCGAATGAGCAGTTCTTC. It translates to CASSLGPRGGANEQFF.

The chain employs TRBV19 and TRBJ1-5, with TRBD1 matching over 10 bases. The germline V gene has CDR1 LNHDA and CDR2 SQIVND (reference sequence). The junction had 8 bases not matched to a gene; V was cut back by 10 bases and J by 5 bases. CDR3 length equals 14 residues. The CDR3 DNA is TGTGCCACCAACCCGACAGGGGGCGATCAGCCCCAGCATTTT. Amino acid sequence: CATNPTGGDQPQHF.

The V and J genes are TRBV27 and TRBJ1-2; perhaps TRBD1 as D (6 bases). Germline assignment: CDR1 MNHEY and CDR2 SMNVEV (reference sequence). The CDR3 length is 12 residues. Trimming pared 8 bases from V and 2 bases from J, leaving 9 bases between. The CDR3 protein is CASSGQNYGYTF. In DNA form, the CDR3 reads TGTGCCAGCTCCGGACAGAACTATGGCTACACCTTC.

This clone was seen once. In DNA, the CDR3 is TGTGCCAGCAGTTATCATCCAGGGCGGAGCTACGAGCAGTACTTC. It translates to CASSYHPGRSYEQYF. The chain couples TRBV6-5 to TRBJ2-7, with D possibly matching TRBD1 (5 bases). Germline V gene data show CDR1 as MNHEY and CDR2 as SVGAGI. The CDR3 loop spans 15 amino acids. Trimming cost V 3 bases and J 3 bases, with 15 bases left between them.

This sequence joins TRBV7-6 and TRBJ1-1, with a weak D call TRBD1 (5 bases). Germline assignment: CDR1 SGHVS and CDR2 FNYEAQ. The CDR3 consists of 13 residues. Deletions cut 2 bases from V and 3 bases from J, with 7 bases between. The CDR3, as DNA: TGTGCCAGCAGCTTACAGGGATACACTGAAGCTTTCTTT. Translation gives CASSLQGYTEAFF.

The V call is TRBV7-9, the J call TRBJ1-2; maybe TRBD1 (6 bases). Germline CDR1 SEHNR, CDR2 FQNEAQ (reference sequence). CDR3 length: 14 amino acids. V lost 2 bases and J 2 bases, leaving 9 bases between the germline ends. CDR3 amino acids: CASSLTGFNYGYTF. CDR3 in DNA: TGTGCCAGCAGCTTAACAGGGTTCAACTATGGCTACACCTTC.

The chain employs TRBV6-5 and TRBJ2-7; 7 bases line up with TRBD1. The CDR3 length is 14 residues. V gave up 2 bases and J gave up 3 bases; unmatched junction bases: 4. The germline gives CDR1 MNHEY, CDR2 SVGAGI. CDR3 sequence: CASSYAGTDYEQYF. As DNA, the CDR3 is TGTGCCAGCAGTTACGCAGGGACAGACTACGAGCAGTACTTC.

The chain's CDR3 is CASSVSSLAGTRSPDTQYF. In DNA form, the CDR3 reads TGTGCCAGCAGCGTAAGCTCACTAGCGGGCACCCGGAGCCCAGATACGCAGTATTTT. This rearrangement joins TRBV9 to TRBJ2-3; 9 nucleotides agree with TRBD2. V lost 1 base to trimming and J lost 4 bases; unmatched junction nucleotides: 16. The CDR3 covers 19 residues. Germline V gives CDR1 SGDLS, CDR2 YYNGEE. Combining the CDR3 with reference TRBV9 and TRBJ2-3 gives the whole variable domain DSGVTQTPKHLITATGQRVTLRCSPRSGDLSVYWYQQSLDQGLQFLIQYYNGEERAKGNILERFSAQQFPDLHSELNLSSLELGDSALYFCASSVSSLAGTRSPDTQYFGPGTRLTVL.

The J gene is TRBJ1-2, the V gene TRBV27; weak D call: TRBD1 (5 bases). V was trimmed by 6 bases and J by 1 base, leaving 9 bases between them. Germline values: CDR1 MNHEY, CDR2 SMNVEV (reference sequence). The CDR3 extends over 13 amino acids. CDR3 loop: CASRPDSNYGYTF. The CDR3 bases are TGTGCCAGCAGACCCGACAGTAACTATGGCTACACCTTC.

This clone came up once. The V gene is TRBV6-5, the J gene TRBJ1-1; no firm D call. The CDR3 is 14 amino acids. The V and J ends lost 0 bases and 5 bases respectively, with 10 bases between them. Germline loops: CDR1 MNHEY, CDR2 SVGAGI. The CDR3 loop is CASSYSGVGTEAFF. The CDR3 nucleotides are TGTGCCAGCAGTTACTCCGGGGTAGGGACTGAAGCTTTCTTT.

The genes are TRBV27 and TRBJ2-2, with a possible D match to TRBD2 (5 bases). The germline gives CDR1 MNHEY, CDR2 SMNVEV (reference sequence). V was clipped by 5 bases and J by 0 bases, with 10 bases between them. The CDR3 consists of 15 residues. The CDR3 is CASSPGSANTGELFF. The CDR3 bases are TGTGCCAGCAGTCCGGGATCCGCGAACACCGGGGAGCTGTTTTTT.

The rearrangement joins TRBV10-3 to TRBJ2-2; 13 bases are a match to TRBD2. With 4 bases clipped from V and 4 bases from J, the junction kept 3 bases outside the gene matches. The germline CDR1 and CDR2 sequences are ENHRY and SYGVKD. This CDR3 is built from 16 residues. DNA of the CDR3: TGTGCCATCAGTGGGGGACTAGCGGGGACCACCGGGGAGCTGTTTTTT. This encodes CAISGGLAGTTGELFF.

The rearrangement links TRBV5-6 to TRBJ1-4, with D unclear. Trimming took off 0 bases at V and 0 bases at J, with 15 bases between the two ends. The germline V gene encodes CDR1 SGHDT and CDR2 YYEEEE. The CDR3 length is 18 residues. CDR3 sequence reads: CASSLEALRRSTNEKLFF. CDR3 DNA: TGTGCCAGCAGCTTGGAAGCTCTCAGGCGATCAACTAATGAAAAACTGTTTTTT.

The rearrangement uses TRBV7-6 and TRBJ1-4; D uncertain. CDR1 and CDR2 (germline): SGHVS, FNYEAQ. Trimming shortened V by 3 bases and J by 0 bases, and 17 bases separated the two germline ends. CDR3 length: 18 residues. As DNA, the CDR3 is TGTGCCAGCAGCTTTTTAGGAGTAGGCGGGACAACTAATGAAAAACTGTTTTTT. Its protein product is CASSFLGVGGTTNEKLFF. Together with reference TRBV7-6 and TRBJ1-4, the CDR3 gives the full variable domain: GAGVSQSPRYKVTKRGQDVALRCDPISGHVSLYWYRQALGQGPEFLTYFNYEAQQDKSGLPNDRFSAERPEGSISTLTIQRTEQRDSAMYRCASSFLGVGGTTNEKLFFGSGTQLSVL.

This chain connects TRBV5-1 to TRBJ2-7; 10 bases fit TRBD2. The trim removed 2 bases at V and 4 bases at J, leaving 6 bases unmatched. CDR3 length equals 15 residues. Germline V gene lookup returns CDR1 SGHRS and CDR2 YFSETQ. Written as DNA, the CDR3 is TGCGCCAGCAGCTTAAGCGGGGGGGCACAGTACGAGCAGTACTTC. It translates to CASSLSGGAQYEQYF. The complete variable domain, with remaining parts taken from reference TRBV5-1 and TRBJ2-7, reads KAGVTQTPRYLIKTRGQQVTLSCSPISGHRSVSWYQQTPGQGLQFLFEYFSETQRNKGNFPGRFSGRQFSNSRSEMNVSTLELGDSALYLCASSLSGGAQYEQYFGPGTRLTVT.